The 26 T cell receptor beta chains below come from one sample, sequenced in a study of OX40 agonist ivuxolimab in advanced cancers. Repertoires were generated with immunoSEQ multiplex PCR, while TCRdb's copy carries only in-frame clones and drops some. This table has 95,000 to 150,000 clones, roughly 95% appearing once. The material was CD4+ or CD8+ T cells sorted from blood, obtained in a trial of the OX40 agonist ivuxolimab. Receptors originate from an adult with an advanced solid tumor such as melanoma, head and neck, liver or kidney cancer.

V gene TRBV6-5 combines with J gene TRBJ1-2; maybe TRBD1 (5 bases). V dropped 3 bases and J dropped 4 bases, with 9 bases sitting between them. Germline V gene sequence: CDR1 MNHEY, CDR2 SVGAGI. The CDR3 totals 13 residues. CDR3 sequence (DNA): TGTGCCAGCAGTTATGGGGGTGTCTATGGCTACACCTTC. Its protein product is CASSYGGVYGYTF.

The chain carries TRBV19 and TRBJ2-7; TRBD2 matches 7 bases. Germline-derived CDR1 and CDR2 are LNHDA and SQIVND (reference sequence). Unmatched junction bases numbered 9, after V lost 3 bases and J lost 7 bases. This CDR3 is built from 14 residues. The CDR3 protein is CASSILGGSREQYF. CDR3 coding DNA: TGTGCCAGTAGTATCCTCGGGGGGTCGAGAGAGCAGTACTTC.

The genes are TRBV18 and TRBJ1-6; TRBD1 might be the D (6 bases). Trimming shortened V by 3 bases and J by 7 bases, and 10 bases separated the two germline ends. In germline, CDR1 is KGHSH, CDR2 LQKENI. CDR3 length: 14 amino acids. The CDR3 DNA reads TGTGCCAGCTCACCGCGACAGGAAAATTCACCCCTCCACTTT. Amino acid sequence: CASSPRQENSPLHF.

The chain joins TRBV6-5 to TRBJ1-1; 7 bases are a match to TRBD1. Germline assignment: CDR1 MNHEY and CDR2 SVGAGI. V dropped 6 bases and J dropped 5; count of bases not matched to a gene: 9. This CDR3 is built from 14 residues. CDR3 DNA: TGTGCCAGCAGGGAAAACAGGGGTAGGACTGAAGCTTTCTTT. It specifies CASRENRGRTEAFF.

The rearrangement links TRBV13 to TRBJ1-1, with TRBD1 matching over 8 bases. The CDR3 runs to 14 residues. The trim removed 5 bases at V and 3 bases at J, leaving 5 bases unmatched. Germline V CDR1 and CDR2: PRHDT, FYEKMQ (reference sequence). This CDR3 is CASSRLTGDTEAFF. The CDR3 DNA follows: TGTGCCAGCAGCAGATTGACAGGGGACACTGAAGCTTTCTTT.

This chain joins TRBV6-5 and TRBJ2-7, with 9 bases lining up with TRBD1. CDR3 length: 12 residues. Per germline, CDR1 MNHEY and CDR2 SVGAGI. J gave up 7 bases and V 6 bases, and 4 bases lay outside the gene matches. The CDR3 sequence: CASRRTGVEQYF. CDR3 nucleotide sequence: TGTGCCAGCAGAAGGACAGGGGTAGAGCAGTACTTC.

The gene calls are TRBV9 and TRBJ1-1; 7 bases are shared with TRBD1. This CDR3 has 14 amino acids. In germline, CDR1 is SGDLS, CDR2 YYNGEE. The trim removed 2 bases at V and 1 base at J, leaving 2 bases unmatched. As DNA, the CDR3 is TGTGCCAGCAGCGTGGGACAGCGGAACACTGAAGCTTTCTTT. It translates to CASSVGQRNTEAFF.

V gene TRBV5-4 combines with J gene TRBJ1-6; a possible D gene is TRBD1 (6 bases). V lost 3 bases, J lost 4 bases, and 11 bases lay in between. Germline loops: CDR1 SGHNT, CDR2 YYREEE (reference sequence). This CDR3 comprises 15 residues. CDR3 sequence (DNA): TGTGCCAGCAGCTCGGAAGGACAGTATAATTCACCCCTCCACTTT. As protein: CASSSEGQYNSPLHF.

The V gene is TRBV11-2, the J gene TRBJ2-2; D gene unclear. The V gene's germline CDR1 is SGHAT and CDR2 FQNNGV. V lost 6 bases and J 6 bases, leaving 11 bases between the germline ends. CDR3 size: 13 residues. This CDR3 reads CASRGSSPGELFF. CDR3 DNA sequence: TGTGCCAGCAGGGGGTCTTCGCCCGGGGAGCTGTTTTTT.

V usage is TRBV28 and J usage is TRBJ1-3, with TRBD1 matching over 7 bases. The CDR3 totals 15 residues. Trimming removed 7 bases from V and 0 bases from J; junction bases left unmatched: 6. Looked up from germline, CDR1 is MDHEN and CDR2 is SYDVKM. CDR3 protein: CASTGQASSGNTIYF. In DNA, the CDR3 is TGTGCCAGCACCGGACAGGCAAGCTCTGGAAACACCATATATTTT.

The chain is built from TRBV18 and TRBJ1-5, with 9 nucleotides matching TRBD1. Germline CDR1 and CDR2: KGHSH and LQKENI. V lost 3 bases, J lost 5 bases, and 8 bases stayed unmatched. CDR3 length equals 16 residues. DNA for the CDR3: TGTGCCAGCTCACCGCCCGGGACAGGGACGTATCAGCCCCAGCATTTT. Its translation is CASSPPGTGTYQPQHF.

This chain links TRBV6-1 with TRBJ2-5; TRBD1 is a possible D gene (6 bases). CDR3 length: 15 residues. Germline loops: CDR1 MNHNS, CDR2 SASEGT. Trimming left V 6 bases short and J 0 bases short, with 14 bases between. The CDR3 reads CASRPWTAYQETQYF. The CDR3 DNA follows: TGTGCCAGCAGACCTTGGACAGCCTACCAAGAGACCCAGTACTTC.

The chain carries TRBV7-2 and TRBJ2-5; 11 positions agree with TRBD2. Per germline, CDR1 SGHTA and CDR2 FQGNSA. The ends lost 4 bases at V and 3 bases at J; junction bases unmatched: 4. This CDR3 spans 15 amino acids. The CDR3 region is CASSYGTSGKETQYF. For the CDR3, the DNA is TGTGCCAGCAGCTACGGGACTAGCGGAAAAGAGACCCAGTACTTC.

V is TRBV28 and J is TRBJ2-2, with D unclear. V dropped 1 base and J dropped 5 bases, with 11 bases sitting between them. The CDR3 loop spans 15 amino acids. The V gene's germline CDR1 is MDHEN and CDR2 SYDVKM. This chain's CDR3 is CASSLSLGFTGELFF. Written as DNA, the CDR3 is TGTGCCAGCAGTTTATCTTTGGGGTTTACCGGGGAGCTGTTTTTT.

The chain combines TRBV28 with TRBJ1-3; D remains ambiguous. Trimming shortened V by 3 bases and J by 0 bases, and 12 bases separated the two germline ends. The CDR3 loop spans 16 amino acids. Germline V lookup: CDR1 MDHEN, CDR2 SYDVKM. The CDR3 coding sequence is TGTGCCAGCAGTTTCCAGCGGTGGGGCTCTGGAAACACCATATATTTT. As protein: CASSFQRWGSGNTIYF.

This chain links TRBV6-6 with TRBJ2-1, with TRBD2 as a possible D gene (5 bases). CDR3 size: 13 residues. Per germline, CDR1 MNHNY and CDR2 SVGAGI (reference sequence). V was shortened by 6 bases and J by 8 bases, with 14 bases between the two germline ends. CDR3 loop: CASSSRRGYEQFF. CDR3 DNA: TGTGCCAGCAGCTCCAGACGAGGGTATGAGCAGTTCTTC.

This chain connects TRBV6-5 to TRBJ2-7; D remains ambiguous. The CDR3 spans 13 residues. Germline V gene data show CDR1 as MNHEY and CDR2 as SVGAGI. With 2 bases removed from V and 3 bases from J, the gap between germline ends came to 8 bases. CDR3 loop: CASSYRDNYEQYF. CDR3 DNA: TGTGCCAGCAGTTACCGAGACAACTACGAGCAGTACTTC.

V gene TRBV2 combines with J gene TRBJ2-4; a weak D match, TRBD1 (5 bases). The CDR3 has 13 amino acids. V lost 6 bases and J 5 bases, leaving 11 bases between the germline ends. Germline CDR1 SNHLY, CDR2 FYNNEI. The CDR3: CASSRVGENIQYF. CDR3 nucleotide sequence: TGTGCCAGCAGCAGGGTTGGTGAAAACATTCAGTACTTC.

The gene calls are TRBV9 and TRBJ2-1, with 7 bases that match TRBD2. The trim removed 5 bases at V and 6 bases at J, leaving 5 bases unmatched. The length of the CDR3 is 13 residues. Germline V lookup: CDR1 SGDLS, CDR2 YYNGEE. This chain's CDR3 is CASSEAGTNEQFF. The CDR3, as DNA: TGTGCCAGCAGTGAAGCGGGAACCAATGAGCAGTTCTTC.

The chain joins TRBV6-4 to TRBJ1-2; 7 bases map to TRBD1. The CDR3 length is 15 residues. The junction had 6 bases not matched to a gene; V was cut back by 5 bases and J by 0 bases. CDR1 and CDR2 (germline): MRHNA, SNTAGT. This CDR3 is CASSFQTGPNYGYTF. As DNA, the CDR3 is TGTGCCAGCAGTTTCCAGACAGGGCCTAACTATGGCTACACCTTC.

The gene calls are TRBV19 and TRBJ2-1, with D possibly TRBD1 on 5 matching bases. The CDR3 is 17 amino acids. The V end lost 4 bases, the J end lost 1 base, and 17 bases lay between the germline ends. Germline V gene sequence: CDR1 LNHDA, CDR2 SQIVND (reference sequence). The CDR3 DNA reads TGTGCCAGTAGTACATCGAAGGGGCCAGTGTCCTACAATGAGCAGTTCTTC. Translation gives CASSTSKGPVSYNEQFF. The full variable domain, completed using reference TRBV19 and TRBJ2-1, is DGGITQSPKYLFRKEGQNVTLSCEQNLNHDAMYWYRQDPGQGLRLIYYSQIVNDFQKGDIAEGYSVSREKKESFPLTVTSAQKNPTAFYLCASSTSKGPVSYNEQFFGPGTRLTVL.

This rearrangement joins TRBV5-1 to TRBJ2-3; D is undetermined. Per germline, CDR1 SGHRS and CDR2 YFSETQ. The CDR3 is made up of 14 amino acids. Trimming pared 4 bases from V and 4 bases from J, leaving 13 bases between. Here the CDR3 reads CASSRPEVADTQYF. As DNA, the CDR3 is TGCGCCAGCAGCCGCCCAGAAGTGGCAGATACGCAGTATTTT.

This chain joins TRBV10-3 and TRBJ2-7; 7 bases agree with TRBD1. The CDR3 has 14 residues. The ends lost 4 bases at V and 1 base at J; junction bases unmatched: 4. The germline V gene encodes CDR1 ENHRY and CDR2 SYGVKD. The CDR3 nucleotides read TGTGCCATCAGTGTGCAGGGGGTATCCTACGAGCAGTACTTC. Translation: CAISVQGVSYEQYF.

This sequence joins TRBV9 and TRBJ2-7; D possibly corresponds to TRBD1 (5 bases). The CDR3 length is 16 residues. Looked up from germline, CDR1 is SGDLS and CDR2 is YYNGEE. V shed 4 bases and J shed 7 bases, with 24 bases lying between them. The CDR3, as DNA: TGTGCCAGCAGCCTCCTTGCCTCGGGCAGGGTGGGGGAGCAGTACTTC. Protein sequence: CASSLLASGRVGEQYF.

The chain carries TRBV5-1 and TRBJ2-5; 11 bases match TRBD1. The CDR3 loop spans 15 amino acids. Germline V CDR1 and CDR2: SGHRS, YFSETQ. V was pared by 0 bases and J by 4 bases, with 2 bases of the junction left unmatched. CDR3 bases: TGCGCCAGCAGCTTGGCCGGGACAGGGGGAGAGACCCAGTACTTC. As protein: CASSLAGTGGETQYF.

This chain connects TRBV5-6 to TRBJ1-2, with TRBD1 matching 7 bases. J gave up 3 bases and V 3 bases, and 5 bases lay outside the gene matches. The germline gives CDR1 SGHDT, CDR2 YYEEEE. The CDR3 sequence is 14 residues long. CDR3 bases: TGTGCCAGCAGCTCCTCACAGGGGTACTATGGCTACACCTTC. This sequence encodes CASSSSQGYYGYTF.